Sequencing of this T cell receptor beta chain was carried out in a study of prognosis after radiotherapy for stage I lung cancer listed by TCRdb under 2021. For context, the study as a whole: Around 19 stage I NSCLC patients were enrolled in Nanjing, China, between early 2018 and 2019. The cohort was made up of around 14 men and a handful of women, with a median age of approximately 74 years and an age range of roughly 53 to 90 years. After SBRT, distant metastases developed in about 20% of the 19 patients at a median of 7 months, while the remaining 15 patients had no significant progression. This study profiled peripheral blood TCR beta repertoires from stage I NSCLC patients before and after stereotactic body radiotherapy and linked the repertoires to distant failure. On tumor histology, roughly 12 patients had adenocarcinoma and several had squamous cell carcinoma. Every patient was deemed medically inoperable, 12 because of comorbidities and more than five because they refused surgery. The study took one blood sample before SBRT and one after SBRT from each of roughly 19 patients and sequenced all 40 or so samples. Among the enrolled patients, fourteen had newly diagnosed primary stage I lung tumors, while roughly five had oligometastatic NSCLC following surgical resection of the primary tumor. In every patient, SBRT was given without any concurrent therapy. Image-guided IMRT or VMAT was used to deliver SBRT in 3 to 5 fractions at a biologically effective dose of at least 100 Gy.

All patients had node-negative disease on CT and PET/CT, and none had a history of other malignancies or prior chemotherapy or radiotherapy. At each of two time points, roughly 6.5 milliliters of peripheral venous blood were collected in EDTA tubes. PBMCs were isolated by Ficoll-Paque Plus density-gradient centrifugation. Immediately after collection, samples were stored at -80 degrees C until analysis. The TCR beta CDR3 region was amplified from genomic DNA by two rounds of multiplex PCR. In the first PCR round, primers specific to each TRBV and TRBJ gene were used, and the primer sequences were filed in Chinese patent CN105087789A. Universal primers were used in the second PCR round. The Roche High Pure PCR Template Preparation Kit was used to extract genomic DNA from frozen PBMCs. The libraries underwent paired-end sequencing with 151 bp reads on an Illumina HiSeq 3000. In the authors' own workflow: CutAdapt was used to remove raw reads lacking the multiplex PCR primer sequences. PEAR was used to merge high-quality paired reads into contigs. By alignment to reference sequences, MiXCR assigned TRB V, D and J gene segments to each contig. CDR3 sequences were clustered by base quality and sequence similarity to remove sequencing errors. Diversity was measured as Shannon entropy normalized by the natural log of productive TCR sequence number. Clonality was computed as one minus the ratio of Shannon entropy to the natural log of the number of unique clonotypes. Progression-free survival cut-offs for repertoire metrics were chosen using the Youden index of ROC curves, with analyses run in R 3.5.3. TCRdb redid the processing of the public reads, applying fastp at Q25 and MiXCR, and retained in-frame beta chains. A single entry per CDR3 protein holds the most common genes and DNA from its merged rows. The V and J calls and clone size are TCRdb's, not the authors'. This sample is represented by about 12,000 distinct CDR3 sequences; about 51% of them were singletons. 20% to 25% of the sample lies in the top ten.

The trim is 6 bases for V and 3 bases for J, with a gap of 15 bases between the germline ends. From a lookup of the germline V gene, CDR1 and CDR2 are MNHNS and SASEGT. The CDR3 spans 14 residues, from the cysteine through the phenylalanine. Just the 42-base CDR3 DNA is kept, in frame starting at base 1. Of note for this clonotype: Its antigen remains undetermined. Base quality data are lacking; no much larger clone is found one base away.

The paper as a whole reports these results and caveats: After SBRT, the count of unique TCR clones dropped from a median of roughly 10,000 beforehand to nearly 7,000 afterward (Wilcoxon paired P=0.011). Whether the expanded TCR clones were tumor-specific was not determined. TRBV and TRBJ usage frequencies reportedly varied with metastasis status, involving two V genes at baseline and nine V and two J genes after SBRT. None of the reported P values were adjusted for multiple comparisons. The study was limited by the small cohort and short follow-up, and independent validation of the study findings is required. Post-SBRT Shannon entropy and its change from baseline were lower in patients who developed distant metastases; baseline Shannon entropy was not associated with metastases.

The receptor was derived from a donor over 45 with non-small cell lung cancer. The source was PBMCs, collected before or after stereotactic body radiation therapy (not recorded which). The chain is assembled from TRBV6-1 and TRBJ2-7; a confident D gene designation cannot be given. The DNA sequence follows: TGTGCCAGCAGCGATGGGTTACAGAGCTACGAGCAGTACTTC. Its coded protein is CASSDGLQSYEQYF.